The source of this T cell receptor (beta chain) is a study of blood T cell repertoires in COVID-19. Study as a whole: Collection of acute and convalescent COVID-19 samples took place in the United States, Italy and Spain. Sources were T cells, B-cell-depleted T cells, or PBMCs; the material itself was cDNA or gDNA.

Data came from immunoSEQ multiplex PCR; TCRdb stores just in-frame clones and leaves some out. The data hold approximately 670,000 clones, with 75% to 90% observed a single time. The CDR3 has 14 residues. CDR1 is LNHDA, CDR2 SQIVND, per germline (reference sequence). With 3 bases clipped from V and 2 bases from J, the junction kept 3 bases outside the gene matches. The sample comprised peripheral blood. The chain recombines TRBV19 with TRBJ2-7; 8 nucleotides line up with TRBD1. The clonotype originates from a young woman with acute or convalescent COVID-19. In DNA, the CDR3 is TGTGCCAGTAGTATGGGGACAGGAGCCTACGAGCAGTACTTC. It is translated as CASSMGTGAYEQYF.